The 21 T cell receptor beta chains presented below share a single source sample, sequenced in a study of T-cell reconstitution after alpha-beta-depleted transplantation in children. The TCRbeta library was prepared with unique molecular identifiers. MiXCR was run by TCRdb on the PCR reads, yielding one entry per CDR3 protein. Of about 610,000 distinct CDR3 sequences listed, 8% to 11% are singletons. The specimen was PBMCs from the stem cell graft donor, collected from the stem cell graft. Every receptor here comes from a human donor who donated a stem cell graft to a child with acute myeloid leukemia.

At least ten counts were recorded for this clonotype. This chain uses TRBV7-2 with TRBJ2-5; D gene ambiguous. Germline V lookup: CDR1 SGHTA, CDR2 FQGNSA. The CDR3 is 15 amino acids. V was shortened by 1 base and J by 5 bases, with 14 bases between the two germline ends. The CDR3 loop is CASSLVQTVGETQYF. In nucleotides, the CDR3 is TGTGCCAGCAGCTTAGTTCAGACCGTGGGGGAGACCCAGTACTTC.

At least ten counts were recorded for this clonotype. This chain links TRBV6-2 or TRBV6-3 with TRBJ2-7; 9 nucleotides match TRBD2. Germline V gives CDR1 MNHEY, CDR2 SVGEGT. After removal of 5 bases from V and 6 bases from J, the junction contained 8 bases not matched to a gene. This CDR3 is built from 14 residues. The chain's CDR3 is CASSRTGTSSEQYF. CDR3 sequence (DNA): TGTGCCAGCAGTCGAACCGGGACTAGCTCCGAGCAGTACTTC.

This clonotype has more than one count but fewer than ten. V is TRBV19 and J is TRBJ1-5; no definite D call. The CDR3 has 15 residues. Per germline, CDR1 LNHDA and CDR2 SQIVND (reference sequence). Trimming cost V 5 bases and J 6 bases, with 17 bases left between them. CDR3 residues: CASSAASAGGQPQHF. The CDR3 DNA reads as TGTGCCAGTAGTGCCGCCTCCGCGGGCGGTCAGCCCCAGCATTTT. Based on the CDR3 plus reference TRBV19 and TRBJ1-5, the full variable domain is DGGITQSPKYLFRKEGQNVTLSCEQNLNHDAMYWYRQDPGQGLRLIYYSQIVNDFQKGDIAEGYSVSREKKESFPLTVTSAQKNPTAFYLCASSAASAGGQPQHFGDGTRLSIL.

The rearrangement uses TRBV20-1 and TRBJ2-4; TRBD1 agrees at 11 bases. V shed 3 bases, J shed 4 bases, and the junction held 5 bases outside the gene matches. CDR3 length: 15 residues. Germline V gene data show CDR1 as DFQATT and CDR2 as SNEGSKA (reference sequence). The CDR3 DNA reads as TGCAGTGCTAGGGCTGGGACAGGGGGGAAAAACATTCAGTACTTC. Translation: CSARAGTGGKNIQYF.

In its sample, this clonotype was seen many times. The V and J genes are TRBV7-2 and TRBJ2-1, with 9 positions matching TRBD1. J lost 7 bases, V lost 6 bases, and 4 bases had no gene match. CDR1 is SGHTA and CDR2 is FQGNSA in the germline V gene. The CDR3 is 13 amino acids. DNA of the CDR3: TGTGCCAGCAGAGACAGGGGGTTGAATGAGCAGTTCTTC. It yields the protein CASRDRGLNEQFF.

Here the CDR3 DNA reads TGTGCCATCAGTGACGGGACTACCCCAGGGGGGGCCAAAAACATTCAGTACTTC. Protein: CAISDGTTPGGAKNIQYF. The J gene is TRBJ2-4, the V gene TRBV10-3; the D gene could be TRBD1 or TRBD2 (7 bases each). The V end lost 3 bases, the J end lost 1 base, and 19 bases lay between the germline ends. The CDR3 totals 18 residues. The germline V gene encodes CDR1 ENHRY and CDR2 SYGVKD.

This clonotype was seen a few times. This chain uses TRBV5-1 with TRBJ2-1; D gene ambiguous. Germline V gives CDR1 SGHRS, CDR2 YFSETQ. The CDR3 extends over 15 amino acids. V lost 6 bases and J 0 bases, leaving 13 bases between the germline ends. The CDR3 DNA is TGCGCCAGCAAGGTAGTAGAGGACTCCTACAATGAGCAGTTCTTC. Its protein is CASKVVEDSYNEQFF.

This chain connects TRBV7-2 to TRBJ2-7; TRBD1 matches 7 bases. Trimming took 6 bases from V and 4 from J; bases not matched to a gene: 12. Germline V CDR1 and CDR2: SGHTA, FQGNSA. This CDR3 spans 15 amino acids. CDR3 sequence: CASSYRQGSSYEQYF. As DNA, the CDR3 is TGTGCCAGCAGTTATAGACAGGGCTCTAGTTACGAGCAGTACTTC. The entire variable domain, with the rest obtained from reference TRBV7-2 and TRBJ2-7, is as follows: GAGVSQSPSNKVTEKGKDVELRCDPISGHTALYWYRQSLGQGLEFLIYFQGNSAPDKSGLPSDRFSAERTGGSVSTLTIQRTQQEDSAVYLCASSYRQGSSYEQYFGPGTRLTVT.

This clonotype was seen at least ten times. This chain connects TRBV5-4 to TRBJ2-3, with 14 bases lining up with TRBD2. Losses at the gene ends were 0 bases for V and 0 bases for J; bases not matched to a gene: 6. The germline V gene encodes CDR1 SGHNT and CDR2 YYREEE (reference sequence). This CDR3 has 19 amino acids. The CDR3 loop is CASSLAGLAGGQSTDTQYF. CDR3 nucleotides: TGTGCCAGCAGCTTGGCCGGACTAGCGGGAGGCCAGAGCACAGATACGCAGTATTTT.

A few counts support this clonotype. The gene calls are TRBV14 and TRBJ2-7; D may be TRBD1 (6 bases). Trimming cost V 1 base and J 4 bases, with 11 bases left between them. The CDR3 spans 14 residues. Germline V gene sequence: CDR1 SGHDN, CDR2 FVKESK. CDR3 sequence (DNA): TGTGCCAGCAGCCAAGGCCTCAGGGGTTACGAGCAGTACTTC. Amino acids: CASSQGLRGYEQYF.

This clonotype appeared a few times. The rearrangement links TRBV30 to TRBJ2-5; 7 bases fit TRBD1. CDR3 length: 13 residues. CDR1 and CDR2 from the germline V gene are GTSNPN and SVGIG (reference sequence). V gave up 2 bases and J gave up 5 bases; unmatched junction bases: 5. The CDR3 is CAWSRDSGETQYF. CDR3 bases: TGTGCCTGGAGTAGGGACAGCGGCGAGACCCAGTACTTC. Supplemented by reference TRBV30 and TRBJ2-5, the full variable domain reads SQTIHQWPATLVQPVGSPLSLECTVEGTSNPNLYWYRQAAGRGLQLLFYSVGIGQISSEVPQNLSASRPQDRQFILSSKKLLLSDSGFYLCAWSRDSGETQYFGPGTRLLVL.

This sequence joins TRBV27 and TRBJ2-4, with 7 bases that match TRBD1. V shed 6 bases, J shed 7 bases, and the junction held 6 bases outside the gene matches. Germline V gives CDR1 MNHEY, CDR2 SMNVEV (reference sequence). The CDR3 is 13 residues long. The CDR3 sequence: CASRPQGVNIQYF. CDR3 nucleotides: TGTGCCAGCAGGCCCCAGGGGGTGAACATTCAGTACTTC.

At least ten counts were recorded for this clonotype. V usage is TRBV29-1 and J usage is TRBJ2-7; no clear D. Trimming cost V 1 base and J 0 bases, with 4 bases left between them. The length of the CDR3 is 12 residues. CDR1 SQVTM and CDR2 ANQGSEA come from the germline V gene. CDR3 DNA: TGCAGCGTTGAAGCAGGCTCCTACGAGCAGTACTTC. Amino acids: CSVEAGSYEQYF.

This clonotype has more than one count but fewer than ten. The chain links TRBV15 to TRBJ2-3; TRBD2 matches 10 bases. V shed 1 base and J 4 bases; nucleotides not matched to a gene: 11. CDR1 LNHNV and CDR2 YYDKDF come from the germline V gene (reference sequence). The CDR3 consists of 18 residues. CDR3 protein: CATSRAHPLAGKADTQYF. CDR3 nucleotide sequence: TGTGCCACCAGCAGAGCCCACCCACTAGCGGGAAAAGCAGATACGCAGTATTTT.

For the CDR3, the DNA is TGTGCCAGCAGTCGGACTAGCGACTACGAGCAGTACTTC. It encodes CASSRTSDYEQYF. V usage is TRBV3-1 and J usage is TRBJ2-7; 9 bases map to TRBD2. Germline V gene sequence: CDR1 LGHDT, CDR2 YNNKEL (reference sequence). V lost 6 bases to trimming and J lost 3 bases; unmatched junction nucleotides: 3. The length of the CDR3 is 13 residues.

This clonotype was counted a few times. The chain carries TRBV7-2 and TRBJ2-6; D is possibly TRBD1 (5 bases). Germline-derived CDR1 and CDR2 are SGHTA and FQGNSA. With 4 bases removed from V and 0 bases from J, the gap between germline ends came to 13 bases. The CDR3 loop spans 17 amino acids. The CDR3 DNA reads as TGTGCCAGCAGCTACCAGGGCCCCAGCTCTGGGGCCAACGTCCTGACTTTC. Its protein product is CASSYQGPSSGANVLTF.

This clonotype occurred a few times. V gene TRBV24-1 combines with J gene TRBJ2-3, with TRBD1 matching over 7 bases. Trimming at V came to 10 bases and at J to 1 base, leaving 16 bases not matched to a gene. Germline V gives CDR1 KGHDR, CDR2 SFDVKD. This CDR3 comprises 17 residues. The CDR3 nucleotides are TGTGCCACAGGGGGTGACAGGGTTGGAACCCGCACAGATACGCAGTATTTT. Amino acid sequence: CATGGDRVGTRTDTQYF.

The sample holds many counts of this clonotype. This chain uses TRBV20-1 with TRBJ2-2, with TRBD2 matching 10 bases. Germline-derived CDR1 and CDR2 are DFQATT and SNEGSKA (reference sequence). This CDR3 comprises 16 residues. V dropped 0 bases and J dropped 2; count of bases not matched to a gene: 3. For the CDR3, the DNA is TGCAGTGCTAGAGATCTAGCGGGGGCTAACACCGGGGAGCTGTTTTTT. Translated, it gives CSARDLAGANTGELFF.

There are a few counts of this clonotype. This chain connects TRBV14 to TRBJ2-7, with 10 nucleotides matching TRBD2. V was clipped by 4 bases and J by 2 bases; unmatched bases: 8. Germline CDR1 and CDR2: SGHDN and FVKESK. The CDR3 covers 16 residues. The CDR3 coding sequence is TGTGCCAGCAGCCGGCGGCTAGCGGGAGAACCCTACGAGCAGTACTTC. This codes for CASSRRLAGEPYEQYF.

This clonotype appeared a few times. The chain couples TRBV9 to TRBJ2-2; D unclear. This CDR3 contains 16 residues. Trimming stripped 3 bases from V and 1 base from J, with 13 bases between. CDR1 is SGDLS, CDR2 YYNGEE, per germline. CDR3 residues: CASSEHSHRNTGELFF. Written as DNA, the CDR3 is TGTGCCAGCAGCGAGCATAGTCATCGGAACACCGGGGAGCTGTTTTTT.

This clonotype was found many times. The chain is built from TRBV29-1 and TRBJ2-1; 13 nucleotides align to TRBD2. Unmatched junction bases numbered 3, after V lost 4 bases and J lost 3 bases. There are 15 residues in the CDR3. Germline CDR1 and CDR2: SQVTM and ANQGSEA. This CDR3 reads CSVGLAGGSYNEQFF. In DNA form, the CDR3 reads TGCAGCGTTGGACTAGCGGGAGGAAGCTACAATGAGCAGTTCTTC.